These T cell receptor beta chains were read from a single sample in a study of T cell repertoires in cytomegalovirus infection. Each CDR3 protein gets one entry after TCRdb re-called the reads with MiXCR. The sample lists some 680,000 distinct CDR3 sequences; under 40% were seen once. Sequencing was performed on PBMCs. The receptors were sampled from a human donor in good health (CMV status not recorded). Some clones in this sample may be carry-over from other donors' samples. CDR3s include the opening cysteine and the closing phenylalanine or tryptophan. The D gene is left open where the match is weak. Clone size is given for some rows only: seen once, a few or many times, or a class if the clone is expanded.

>TRBD2|TRBV7-2|TRBJ2-7|many
TGTGCCAGCACGGTCGGGGGGAGCTCCTACGAGCAGTACTTC
CASTVGGSSYEQYF
>TRBD1|TRBV10-2|TRBJ1-1|.
TGCGCCAGCAGTATGAACAGGGGTACTGAAGCTTTCTTT
CASSMNRGTEAFF
>TRBD2|TRBV7-9|TRBJ2-1|.
TGTGCCAGCAGCTTCCCGACTAGCGGGGAATTGACCTACAATGAGCAGTTCTTC
CASSFPTSGELTYNEQFF
>TRBD2|TRBV20-1|TRBJ2-1|few
TGCAGTGCTCCCCGGGACTACTTCAATGAGCAGTTCTTC
CSAPRDYFNEQFF
>.|TRBV28|TRBJ1-1|.
TGTGCCAGCAGGACTGGGGCTGAATGGGAAGCTTTCTTT
CASRTGAEWEAFF
>.|TRBV19|TRBJ1-2|.
TGTGCCACCGCGCGTCTTCAGAGAGGTTTATATGGCTACACCTTC
CATARLQRGLYGYTF
>.|TRBV11-2|TRBJ2-7|.
TGTTCCAGCAGCGCAGGCCACAGGGACTACGAGCAGTACTTC
CSSSAGHRDYEQYF
>TRBD2|TRBV7-2|TRBJ2-1|.
TGTGCCAGCAGCTTATCTGGGCTAGCGGTCAATGAGCAGTTCTTC
CASSLSGLAVNEQFF
>.|TRBV29-1|TRBJ1-1|once
TGCAGCGTCCAGGTGACAGCGAACACTGAAGCTTTATTT
CSVQVTANTEALF
>.|TRBV7-6|TRBJ2-5|many
TGTGCCAGCAGCCGCGACCGGGACCGGCAAGAGACCCAGTACTTC
CASSRDRDRQETQYF
>TRBD1|TRBV4-1|TRBJ1-1|many
TGCGCCAGCAGCCAACGATATGGGAGTTACAGGGGGTACCACGAGGACACTGAAGCTTTCTTT
CASSQRYGSYRGYHEDTEAFF
>.|TRBV19|TRBJ1-6|.
TGTGCCAGTAGTGCGACGCAGGGTCAGAATTCACCCCTCCACTTT
CASSATQGQNSPLHF
>.|TRBV11-2|TRBJ2-2|.
TGTGCCAGCAGCGTAGAGCCGTCGAACACCGGGGAGCTGTTTTTT
CASSVEPSNTGELFF
>.|TRBV6-5|TRBJ1-1|.
TGTGCCAGCCTATCCGGGGGATCCACTGAAGCTTTCTTT
CASLSGGSTEAFF
>.|TRBV7-3|TRBJ2-1|few
TGTGCCAGCAGCCAAACTAGTCAGAATGAGCAGTTCTTC
CASSQTSQNEQFF
>TRBD1|TRBV12-3/TRBV12-4|TRBJ2-2|many
TGTGCCAGCCACACCGGGACAGCGAACACCGGGGAGCTGTTTTTT
CASHTGTANTGELFF
>.|TRBV7-2|TRBJ2-3|many
TGTGCCAGCAGCACCCGAGGTATGGGCACAGATACGCAGTATTTT
CASSTRGMGTDTQYF
>TRBD1|TRBV7-2|TRBJ1-5|many
TGTGCCAGCAGCTTAGTAGGGACAGCTAGCAATCAGCCCCAGCATTTT
CASSLVGTASNQPQHF
>.|TRBV2|TRBJ2-1|few
TGTGCCAGCAACTTCCAGGGCAGCTCCTACAATGAGCAGTTCTTC
CASNFQGSSYNEQFF
>.|TRBV5-1|TRBJ1-1|.
TGCGCCAGCAGCCCCGGACAGAACACATGGACCCCTGAAGCTTTCTTT
CASSPGQNTWTPEAFF
>.|TRBV20-1|TRBJ2-5|.
TGCAGTGCTAGAGATGTCACCTTGGGGGAAGAGACCCAGTACTTC
CSARDVTLGEETQYF
>TRBD1|TRBV28|TRBJ1-5|.
TGTGCCAGCAGTTTAGTCGGGACAGGGTCAAATCAGCCCCAGCATTTT
CASSLVGTGSNQPQHF
>.|TRBV19|TRBJ1-1|few
TGTGCCAGTAGTAATGACCGGTCGAACACTGAAGCTTTCTTT
CASSNDRSNTEAFF
>.|TRBV7-9|TRBJ2-3|.
TGTGCCAGCAGCTTAGCGCTCGGCGGAAGCACAGATACGCAGTATTTT
CASSLALGGSTDTQYF
>TRBD1|TRBV7-2|TRBJ1-1|few
TGTGCCAGCAGCTTCGGGACAGCAAAAACTGAAGCTTTCTTT
CASSFGTAKTEAFF
>TRBD2|TRBV6-1|TRBJ2-2|few
TGTGCCAGCAGAGGACTAGCCTTACTAGGGGAGGAGCTGTTTTTT
CASRGLALLGEELFF
>.|TRBV12-3/TRBV12-4|TRBJ2-2|few
TGTGCCAGCAGTTCCCCGGGAACCACCGGGGAGCTGTTTTTT
CASSSPGTTGELFF
>.|TRBV5-1|TRBJ2-7|many
TGCGCCAGCAGCTTGAGATCGGGAGACACCTACGAGCAGTACTTC
CASSLRSGDTYEQYF
>TRBD2|TRBV4-2|TRBJ2-3|.
TGTGCCAGCGGAGAAGGACTAGCGGGAGCAGATACGCAGTATTTT
CASGEGLAGADTQYF
>.|TRBV7-2|TRBJ1-1|many
TGTGCCAGCAGCGAAGCTTGGGAAGCTTTCTTT
CASSEAWEAFF
>TRBD1|TRBV7-2|TRBJ2-2|.
TGTACCAGCAGCTTAGACAGGGGGCCCACCGGGGAGGTGTTTTTT
CTSSLDRGPTGEVFF
>.|TRBV25-1|TRBJ1-1|.
TGTGCCAGCAGTGAATACAGGGGTACTGAAGCTTTATTT
CASSEYRGTEALF
>.|TRBV10-3|TRBJ2-7|.
TGTGCCATCAGTGATTCGGGGTACGAGCAGTACTTC
CAISDSGYEQYF
>.|TRBV25-1|TRBJ1-4|.
TGTGCCAGCAGTGATTACTCAAATGAAAAACTTTGTTTT
CASSDYSNEKLCF
>TRBD2|TRBV29-1|TRBJ2-1|few
TGCAGCGTTGAGGGCGGGGGGGGCTCCTACAATGAGCAGTTCTTC
CSVEGGGGSYNEQFF
>.|TRBV2|TRBJ2-2|.
TGTGCCAGCAGTGAACTAGCTGCAACCGGGGAGCTGTTTTTT
CASSELAATGELFF
>TRBD2|TRBV12-3/TRBV12-4|TRBJ2-7|few
TGTGCCAGCAGTTTTAGCGGGAGAAATAAACCCGCCTTC
CASSFSGRNKPAF
>.|TRBV30|TRBJ1-1|.
TGTGCCTGGAGTGTAAAGGGTTCAAACACTGAAGCTTTCTTT
CAWSVKGSNTEAFF
>TRBD1|TRBV28|TRBJ1-5|many
TGTGCCAGCGCGGGACAGGGGCCCAATCAGCCCCAGCATTTT
CASAGQGPNQPQHF
>TRBD2|TRBV7-8|TRBJ2-1|many
TGTGCCAGCGAACTAGCGGGGGATTACGACAATGAGCAGTTCTTC
CASELAGDYDNEQFF
>TRBD1|TRBV7-9|TRBJ1-6|.
TGTGCCAGCAGCCCGCCGGGACAGCTGAATTCACCCCTCCACTTT
CASSPPGQLNSPLHF
>.|TRBV19|TRBJ1-5|.
TGTGCCAGTATTCGAGGGGACCCTAATCAGCCCCAGCATTTT
CASIRGDPNQPQHF
>.|TRBV20-1|TRBJ1-4|many
TGCAGTGCTAGCCGCGGCGCTGGGGTGGAAAAACTGTTTTTT
CSASRGAGVEKLFF
>.|TRBV3-1|TRBJ1-4|.
TGTGCCAGCAGCCAAGAGGCAGGGCGAGGCGAAAAACTGTTTTTT
CASSQEAGRGEKLFF
>.|TRBV7-3|TRBJ2-1|few
TGTGCCAGCAGCTTAATTCCCCCCCCGGCGGGCTACAATGAGCAGTTCTTC
CASSLIPPPAGYNEQFF
>.|TRBV2|TRBJ2-4|.
TGTGCCAGCAGAACCTTCAGGGAAAACATTCAGTACTTC
CASRTFRENIQYF
>TRBD2|TRBV5-5|TRBJ2-7|.
TGTGCCAGCAGCTGGTGGGGCGGCGGGAGCGGTCGAAACCCCTACGAGCAGTACTTC
CASSWWGGGSGRNPYEQYF
>.|TRBV19|TRBJ1-2|.
TGTGCCAGTACTCCCCTTGGGACCGTGGTCGGCTACACCTTC
CASTPLGTVVGYTF
>.|TRBV6-2/TRBV6-3|TRBJ2-7|many
TGTGCCAGCACTGATCGCCTGGGCGGCTCCTACGAGCAGTACTTC
CASTDRLGGSYEQYF
>.|TRBV2|TRBJ1-1|.
TGTGCCAGCAAAGAGCGGGTTGACAGGATATCTGAAGCTTTCTTT
CASKERVDRISEAFF
>.|TRBV7-9|TRBJ2-7|few
TGTGCCAGCCAAAGCCCGGGCGGGCTCAGGGGCTACGAGCAGTACTTC
CASQSPGGLRGYEQYF
>.|TRBV5-1|TRBJ2-7|.
TGCGCCAGCAGCCCAGGGGTGATTAGCGGTACCTACGAGCAGTCCTTC
CASSPGVISGTYEQSF
>.|TRBV2|TRBJ1-2|.
TGTGCCAGCCTACTCAATTACGGGACTGATTATGGCTACACCTTC
CASLLNYGTDYGYTF
>.|TRBV2|TRBJ2-7|.
TGTGCCAGCCCGCAGGACCCGGGACTGGGAAGTACCTACGAGCAGTACTTC
CASPQDPGLGSTYEQYF
>.|TRBV6-6|TRBJ2-1|.
TGTGCCAGCAGTCTTACAGGTTCTCCCTACAATGAGCAGTTCTTC
CASSLTGSPYNEQFF
>TRBD1|TRBV12-3/TRBV12-4|TRBJ2-7|few
TGTGCCAGCAGTTTTTACCGGGACAGCTACGAGCAGTACTTC
CASSFYRDSYEQYF
>TRBD2|TRBV28|TRBJ2-1|few
TGTGCCAGCGAACCTACTTTAATACAAGGGACTAGCGGGAGGGTCGATGAGCAGTTCTTC
CASEPTLIQGTSGRVDEQFF
>TRBD1|TRBV20-1|TRBJ2-5|few
TGCAGTGCCGGGGACAGGGTCGAGACCCAGTACTTC
CSAGDRVETQYF